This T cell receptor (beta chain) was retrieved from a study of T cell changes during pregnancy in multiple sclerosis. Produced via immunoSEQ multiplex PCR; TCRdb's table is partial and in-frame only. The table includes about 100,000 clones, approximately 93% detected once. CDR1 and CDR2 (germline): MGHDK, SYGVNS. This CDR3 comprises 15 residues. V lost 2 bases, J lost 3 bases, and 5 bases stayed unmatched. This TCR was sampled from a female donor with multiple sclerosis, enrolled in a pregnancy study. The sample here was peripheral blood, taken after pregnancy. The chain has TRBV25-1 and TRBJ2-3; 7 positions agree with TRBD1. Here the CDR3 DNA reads TGTGCCAGCAGTGAAGTAGGCAGGGGGACAGATACGCAGTATTTT. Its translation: CASSEVGRGTDTQYF.